Here is one T cell receptor (beta chain) with its context. There is no known antigen for this receptor. The record originates from a study of cytomegalovirus exposure and HLA in healthy donors listed by TCRdb under 2017. With regard to the full study: An earlier analysis of some 600 of the donors reported over 250 Gb of sequence data and 117 million unique TCR beta sequences obtained from 180 million or so T cells. An early release that covered about 600 HLA-typed donors contained 300 to 350 gigabases of sequencing data and 65 million to 100 million unique TCR sequences. Among the approximately 420 genotyped donors, around 81% belonged to the genetic ancestry cluster associated with self-reported Caucasian donors. The study aimed to test whether cataloging public T cell receptors could reveal signatures of past pathogen exposure. The study used immunosequencing to profile the T cell repertoires of 666 subjects and linked those repertoires to cytomegalovirus serostatus. A separate validation cohort of some 130 different subjects was used in addition to the roughly 640-subject first cohort. To predict cytomegalovirus infection status, the study combined high-throughput TCR immunosequencing, statistical association of individual TCRs with disease status, and machine learning. In a later analysis, previously published TCR beta repertoires from 670 or so donors were re-analyzed and high-resolution HLA genotyping was added so that TCR occurrence patterns could be studied. In the later analysis, no new phenotypic data were used to find candidate immune exposures; instead, reliance was placed on TCR beta sequences and their occurrence across donors. To decide whether each TCR beta V gene segment behaved as functional or pseudogenic, an earlier analysis of some 570 of the donors relied on high-throughput TCR beta sequencing. Donor age, sex, ethnicity and CMV serostatus were compiled together with the repertoire data. Genome-wide SNP genotypes for about 55% of the 666 donors were used in a later genetic analysis, which treated that subset as a discovery cohort. Every repertoire in the discovery cohort had been generated on one and the same sequencing platform. HLA typing included class I and class II loci at four-digit resolution. The number of donors typed differed by locus, with roughly 629-640 for A, B, C, DRB1 and DQB1, roughly 550 for DQA1, over 600 for DPA1, and approximately 470 for DPB1. Five DR-DQ haplotypes were treated as single units for association and clustering because of strong linkage in the cohort. Among some 400 genotyped donors of the cohort, an average of about 240,000 unique TCR beta nucleotide sequences were sequenced per donor, roughly 20% of them non-productive. Results the study describes overall, beyond this receptor: In an earlier analysis of about 600 of the donors, most TCR beta V segments appeared in productive rearrangements about 87% or about 30% of the time, broadly matching IMGT annotations. The presence/absence analyses assumed that sequencing depth was roughly uniform across donors, and that assumption may not be true. The only immune exposure information available for the cohort was CMV serostatus. Because some donors lacked HLA typing at each locus, the association tests relied only on the typed subset. When HLA alleles, especially DR and DQ, strongly co-occurred, attributing TCR associations to individual alleles was difficult. In vitro tests confirmed that a few of the cytomegalovirus-associated TCR beta chains recognize cytomegalovirus antigens. The study listed 164 TCR beta chains as associated with cytomegalovirus. Some IMGT-functional V segments, including TRBV6-2 and TRBV6-3, could not be told apart with the 87-base-pair reads, so those segments were excluded. A later genetic analysis associated a missense DCLRE1C variant with V-gene and J-gene trimming of TCR beta chains, and an independent cohort replicated the association. Linkage disequilibrium might explain the correlated functional status among segregating V segments, but an unknown experimental factor could not be ruled out. In this cohort, only TCR beta chains were sequenced, and detectable features were limited by the absence of alpha or paired-chain data. In a later analysis, the rate of TCR association differed among HLA loci, with DRB1 alleles having the most associated TCRs and HLA-C alleles having the fewest. In a later genetic analysis, fewer N-insertions in productive TCRs were reported among donors in an Asian-associated ancestry cluster than the approximately 710-donor mean. About 17 rarely observed V segments, including chromosome 9 orphons, were excluded from the earlier analysis of a few hundred of the donors because counts were too low. A later analysis associated around 16,000 TCR beta sequences with specific HLA alleles at a false discovery rate of 0.05. A later analysis found that HLA-associated TCR beta chains were more clonally expanded and had lower generation probabilities than equally common non-associated chains. The authors suggested that the approach could potentially be extended to other disease states and immunological phenotypes. In both the original and validation cohorts, the classifier was reported to diagnose cytomegalovirus status with high specificity and sensitivity. Most TCR sequences were observed very rarely across donors, whereas some public TCRs were present in many individuals. The sequencing pipeline was judged likely to have produced a cluster of highly shared sequence variants as a technical artifact. A further reported finding was that TCR beta sequences accurately predicted the HLA-A and HLA-B alleles for most subjects in the first cohort. Most CMV-associated TCR beta chains appeared to be HLA-restricted in a later analysis, and the HLA associations seemed to be driven largely by CMV exposure. Several of the top co-occurrence clusters appeared to be linked to parvovirus B19, influenza, CMV and Epstein-Barr virus, according to a later analysis.

In total, 500 to 700 healthy bone marrow donors made up the cohort. All cohort members were sampled while nominally healthy, although unrecorded immune exposures were likely present. The donor tested CMV seronegative and was one of the 352 seronegative cohort members. A peripheral blood sample was provided by each donor, and peripheral blood mononuclear cells were used for TCR beta sequencing. Genomic DNA was extracted from the blood cell samples with the Qiagen DNeasy Blood Extraction Kit. V is pruned by 1 base and J by 4 bases, leaving 3 bases of the junction without a gene match. From the cysteine up to the phenylalanine, the CDR3 has a length of 15 residues. Only the CDR3 part of the read is kept: 45 bases, read in frame from the first base. As encoded in the germline V gene, CDR1 is LGHNA while CDR2 is YNFKEQ. Library construction relied on the immunoSEQ multiplex PCR assay. For the multiplex PCR, a mixture combining 60 forward primers for TCR Vbeta segments and 13 reverse primers for TCR Jbeta segments was used. The CDR3 region of rearranged TCR beta genes was amplified from genomic DNA with a multiplex PCR assay. Amplified TCR beta libraries were sequenced as 87-base-pair reads on the Illumina HiSeq System. The authors' pipeline ran thus. Across the roughly 700 repertoires, a later analysis counted 60 million to 90 million unique TCR beta chains, 9.5 million to 13 million of which were shared by at least two donors. A nearest-neighbor algorithm error-corrected the raw reads and collapsed the reads into unique sequences, merging closely related sequences to remove PCR and sequencing errors. Alignment of CDR3 sequences to IMGT reference sequences was used to assign V, D and J gene segments. Each retained sequence needed at least a six-nucleotide match to both a V gene segment and a J gene segment. A rearrangement was called productive if the CDR3 had no stop codons and remained in frame with V and J, and every other rearrangement was called non-productive. Following IMGT convention, CDR3 was defined as the stretch from the second conserved V-encoded cysteine up to the conserved J-encoded phenylalanine. The earlier analysis of 587 of the donors excluded sequences that lacked an unambiguous match to a single V gene segment. In an earlier analysis of about 590 of the donors, a V segment was called functional when productive rearrangements were above 56.7%, and segregating when the standard deviation between donors exceeded 5%. A statistical classification framework was developed to diagnose cytomegalovirus status using the catalog of TCR beta chain sequences. In a later analysis, TCR nucleotide sequences were compared against IMGT/GENE-DB human TR gene sequences so that V and J genes could be assigned. In a later analysis, CDR3 sequences and most-parsimonious VDJ recombination scenarios were assigned using the TCRdist pipeline. In a later analysis, every TCR beta chain was defined by the combination of its CDR3 amino acid sequence and its V-gene family, and reads without a unique V-gene family were dropped. To address suspected cross-contamination and a sequencing artifact, a later analysis removed a few hundred highly shared, low-generation-probability nucleotide sequences. In a later analysis, a clonal expansion index was calculated for each public chain from normalized within-repertoire ranks of inferred template counts. In a later analysis, generation probabilities were computed with a VDJ recombination model fitted to out-of-frame rearrangements, and the resulting probabilities were checked against IGoR. In a later analysis, TCR-TCR, TCR-HLA and TCR-CMV co-occurrence was scored with hypergeometric tests, and a repertoire-size bias correction was applied to TCR pairs. A later analysis estimated false discovery rates by permuting HLA or CMV assignments 20 times. A later analysis grouped co-occurring TCRs with DBSCAN, adding TCRdist sequence similarity when clustering within HLA-allele-positive subsets. Repertoires with fewer than 30,000 or more than 120,000 public chains were left out of co-occurrence clustering, as were five repertoires with anomalous nucleotide sharing. Held by TCRdb, this immuneACCESS table contains in-frame sequences only and omits some clones. Under half of the omission traces to an unresolved V gene where checked; the cause of the rest is unknown. V, J and clone size reflect that table, while D and trimming were determined from the DNA. The table of this sample itemizes about 54,000 clones. Of the sample, approximately 6.8% falls within the top ten clones.

The clonotype comes from a woman aged 40 to 50 in good health and CMV-seronegative. The V and J segments used are TRBV4-2 and TRBJ2-1; 8 nucleotides in the junction match TRBD2. The sequenced sample consisted of PBMCs. The nucleotide sequence is given as TGTGCCAGCAGCCAAGGGCGGGGGGTTTACAATGAGCAGTTCTTC. It encodes CASSQGRGVYNEQFF.